The T cell receptor (beta chain) under discussion was sequenced for a study of early T cells in non-severe SARS-CoV-2 infection. Study-level information: Sequencing used unsorted whole-blood bulk RNA, so chains lack pairing. General study points: VDJdb matches were skewed toward anti-spike CD8 T cell responses.

Attachment of unique molecular identifiers was made to individual cDNA molecules. TCRdb processed the 5' RACE reads anew with MiXCR; each CDR3 protein has one entry. This table holds about 46,000 distinct CDR3 sequences, 5.4% found once. In its sample, this clonotype was seen a few times. Its antigen is unidentified. The sample here was whole blood, taken at baseline. This sequence was found in an adult who was a healthcare worker with PCR-confirmed SARS-CoV-2 infection or an uninfected control (not recorded which).

This chain's CDR3 is CSVEEQGTGNTIYF. CDR3 coding DNA: TGCAGCGTTGAAGAACAGGGGACTGGAAACACCATATATTTT. V gene TRBV29-1 combines with J gene TRBJ1-3; 7 bases align to TRBD1. The CDR3 is made up of 14 amino acids. Germline V CDR1 and CDR2: SQVTM, ANQGSEA. V shed 0 bases, J shed 2 bases, and the junction held 1 base outside the gene matches.